The rows below give T cell receptor beta chains drawn from one sample of a study of spatial heterogeneity in lung cancer. Via MiXCR, TCRdb re-called the 5' RACE reads, giving one row per CDR3 protein. The sample contains 1,500 to 2,000 distinct CDR3 sequences, approximately 7.8% of which appear only once. The source material was normal lung tissue next to the tumor, sampled at surgery. These receptors originate from a male donor with early-stage non-small cell lung cancer. Both conserved end residues are part of each CDR3. A D gene is named only where the DNA matches it firmly. Expanded clones are given a class, and other clones once, few, many or no size at all.

v_gene	d_gene	abundance	j_gene	CDR3nt	CDR3aa
TRBV7-6	TRBD2	medium-sized	TRBJ2-5	TGTGCCAGCAGGGATAGTTTGGGACTAGCGGGAGAGCAAGAGACCCAGTACTTC	CASRDSLGLAGEQETQYF
TRBV6-6	.	medium-sized	TRBJ2-1	TGTGCCAGCAGTTATCACCCCGTTAACTATGTTTCCTACAATGAGCAGTTCTTC	CASSYHPVNYVSYNEQFF
TRBV20-1	.	medium-sized	TRBJ2-7	TGCAGTGCTAGTGAACGGACCCGGGACAATTTTTCACGCGAGCAGTACTTC	CSASERTRDNFSREQYF
TRBV5-1	.	many	TRBJ2-3	TGCGCCAGCAGCCGGGACTTTTTGAACACAGATACGCAGTATTTT	CASSRDFLNTDTQYF
TRBV28	TRBD2	many	TRBJ2-2	TGTGCCAGCAGCTATCCGGGACTAGCTGCGAACACCGGGGAGCTGTTTTTT	CASSYPGLAANTGELFF
TRBV7-8	.	.	TRBJ1-5	TGTGCCAGCAGCTTCTTCACGGAAAGCAATCAGCCCCAGCATTTT	CASSFFTESNQPQHF
TRBV5-4	.	few	TRBJ2-7	TGTGCCAGCAGCTTTGACAGGGAGGAAGAGCAGTACTTC	CASSFDREEEQYF
TRBV4-2	.	many	TRBJ2-2	TGTGCCAGCAGCCAAGCGGTTCCAGGGCTGGGGGCCGGGGAGCTGTTTTTT	CASSQAVPGLGAGELFF
TRBV13	TRBD1	medium-sized	TRBJ2-7	TGTGCCAGCAGCTTAGGGGACAGGGGCTCTTACGAGCAGTACTTC	CASSLGDRGSYEQYF
TRBV7-9	TRBD1	medium-sized	TRBJ1-4	TGTGCCAGCAGCCCCCGTTTGTTAAACAGGGGTGTAAATGAAAAACTGTTTTTT	CASSPRLLNRGVNEKLFF
TRBV7-2	.	many	TRBJ1-5	TGTGCCAGCAGCCCACAGGGACGGAGCAATCAGCCCCAGCATTTT	CASSPQGRSNQPQHF
TRBV5-1	.	medium-sized	TRBJ2-1	TGCGCCAGCAGCTTGGATTCGACCTACAATGAGCAGTTCTTC	CASSLDSTYNEQFF
TRBV20-1	.	medium-sized	TRBJ2-7	TGCAGTGCTAGCCGGTTAATTTCAGTCGGGCCATTTTTCTCCTACGAGCAGTACTTC	CSASRLISVGPFFSYEQYF
TRBV18	.	few	TRBJ2-7	TGTGCCAGCTCACCAGTTGGGTACGAGCAGTACTTC	CASSPVGYEQYF
TRBV10-2	TRBD1	many	TRBJ1-1	TGCGCCAGCAGTGAGGTGGACAGGGTTACTTTCTTT	CASSEVDRVTFF
TRBV5-1	.	medium-sized	TRBJ2-7	TGCGCCAGCAGCTTGGCCGGCCAAACAATCTCCTACGAGCAGTACTTC	CASSLAGQTISYEQYF
TRBV27	.	medium-sized	TRBJ2-3	TGTGCCAGCAGTTTTGCAGTGCCCACAGATACGCAGTATTTT	CASSFAVPTDTQYF
TRBV5-5	.	few	TRBJ2-7	TGTGCCAGCAGCTTGGAAAGGAGCCCCAACGAGCAGTACTTC	CASSLERSPNEQYF
TRBV10-2	TRBD2	medium-sized	TRBJ2-1	TGCGCCAGCAGAGAGCACTTTAGCGGGAGTTCCTACAATGAGCAGTTCTTC	CASREHFSGSSYNEQFF
TRBV28	.	.	TRBJ1-1	TGTGCCAGCAGTTTAGGGAGAAACACTGAAGCTTTCTTT	CASSLGRNTEAFF
TRBV20-1	.	medium-sized	TRBJ1-5	TGCAGTGCCATAACCGTAACAGGGATTTATAGCAATCAGCCCCAGCATTTT	CSAITVTGIYSNQPQHF
TRBV7-9	.	medium-sized	TRBJ2-7	TGTGCCAGCAGCAGGTCCTACGAGCAGTACTTC	CASSRSYEQYF
TRBV6-5	.	once	TRBJ2-5	TGTGCCAGCAGTTACTCCAAGGCCAAACTAGGGGAGACCCAGTACTTC	CASSYSKAKLGETQYF
TRBV6-5	.	medium-sized	TRBJ1-2	TGTGCCAGCAGCGGAGGGGGGATTCACTATGGCTACACCTTC	CASSGGGIHYGYTF
TRBV12-3/TRBV12-4	.	many	TRBJ2-3	TGTGCCAGCAGACCTACCCCTAGCACAGATACGCAGTATTTT	CASRPTPSTDTQYF
TRBV6-5	TRBD2	.	TRBJ2-1	TGTGCCAGCAGTTACGACCCTATAGCGGGGTACAATGAGCAGTTCTTC	CASSYDPIAGYNEQFF
TRBV15	.	few	TRBJ2-1	TGTGCCACCAGCTCTTTGAGGAGGGATGAGCAGTTCTTC	CATSSLRRDEQFF
TRBV19	TRBD1	medium-sized	TRBJ1-2	TGTGCCAGTAGTATTGCCGAATGGACAGGGGGCTATATCTATGGCTACACCTTC	CASSIAEWTGGYIYGYTF
TRBV4-3	.	medium-sized	TRBJ1-5	TGCGCCAGCAGCCAAGAACTTGCAGGGGGCAATCAGCCCCAGCATTTT	CASSQELAGGNQPQHF
TRBV20-1	.	few	TRBJ2-7	TGCAGTGCTAGAGGGACCCAGACCTACGAGCAGTACTTC	CSARGTQTYEQYF
TRBV5-4	TRBD2	.	TRBJ2-3	TGTGCCAGCAGCCCGCTCCTAGCGGGAAGCGGGGGTCCTAGCACAGATACGCAGTATTTT	CASSPLLAGSGGPSTDTQYF
TRBV27	.	medium-sized	TRBJ2-6	TGTGCCAGCAGTTCGACAGCCAGCTCTGGGGCCAACGTCCTGACTTTC	CASSSTASSGANVLTF
TRBV4-1	.	few	TRBJ2-7	TGCGCCAGCAGCCAAGGGAGTTCCTCCTACGAGCAGTACTTC	CASSQGSSSYEQYF
TRBV14	TRBD1	few	TRBJ1-6	TGTGCCAGCAGCGTGACAGGGAAGAGGAATTCACCCCTCCACTTT	CASSVTGKRNSPLHF
TRBV7-9	.	many	TRBJ2-5	TGTGCCAGCAGCTTATGGACAGCGGAAGAGACCCAGTACTTC	CASSLWTAEETQYF
TRBV20-1	.	medium-sized	TRBJ1-4	TGCAGTGCCCCCCGACAAGCAACTAATGAAAAACTGTTTTTT	CSAPRQATNEKLFF
TRBV29-1	.	many	TRBJ2-7	TGCAGCGTTGGGGACAACTACGAGCAGTACTTC	CSVGDNYEQYF
TRBV9	TRBD1	medium-sized	TRBJ1-1	TGTGCCAGCAGAGGGACAGGGACGAACACTGAAGCTTTCTTT	CASRGTGTNTEAFF
TRBV20-1	TRBD1	large	TRBJ2-4	TGCAGTGCTAGCTCCGGGACAGAAGACATTCAGTACTTC	CSASSGTEDIQYF
TRBV29-1	.	medium-sized	TRBJ1-4	TGCAGCGTTGCAGGAACAACTAATGAAAAACTGTTTTTT	CSVAGTTNEKLFF
TRBV20-1	.	.	TRBJ2-1	TGCAGTGCTAGGGATAGGGCAGCCGGGCTTTGGTCCTACAATGAGCAGTTCTTC	CSARDRAAGLWSYNEQFF
TRBV23-1	.	medium-sized	TRBJ2-6	TGCGCCAGCAGTTCTCAAACCGGACGGACTGGGGCCAACGTCCTGACTTTC	CASSSQTGRTGANVLTF
TRBV19	TRBD1	few	TRBJ1-2	TGTGCCAGTAGCACCGGGACAGACGTCTATGGCTACACCTTC	CASSTGTDVYGYTF
TRBV4-3	TRBD1	large	TRBJ2-7	TGCGCCAGCAGCCAAGATGGGGACAGACCGACCTACGAGCAGTACTTC	CASSQDGDRPTYEQYF